These T cell receptor beta chains were read from a single sample in a study of shared clonotypes between healthy human individuals. TCRdb's table, derived via immunoSEQ multiplex PCR, lists solely in-frame clones and lacks some. The data show approximately 720,000 clones, roughly nine tenths seen once. The sequencing input was naive CD8+ T cells sorted from blood. These receptors all come from a man younger than 40 in good health. Both conserved end residues are part of each CDR3. The order of the fields is clone size, D gene, J gene, V gene, CDR3 length, CDR3 DNA, CDR3 protein. A D gene is named only where the DNA matches it firmly. The size field is filled for only some rows; it gives once, few, many or a size class.

.	.	TRBJ2-1	TRBV9	15	TGTGCCAGCAGCGCCTCGGCGAGCTCCTACAATGAGCAGTTCTTC	CASSASASSYNEQFF
.	TRBD1	TRBJ2-3	TRBV9	17	TGTGCCAGCAGCGTAGACCAGGGGACAGGGGGCACAGATACGCAGTATTTT	CASSVDQGTGGTDTQYF
.	.	TRBJ2-7	TRBV4-1	13	TGCGCCAGCAGCCAAGCGCTAGGGGACGAGCAGTACTTC	CASSQALGDEQYF
.	TRBD2	TRBJ2-1	TRBV7-2	16	TGTGCCAGCAGCTTAGCGAGGACTAGCGGGCGGGATGAGCAGTTCTTC	CASSLARTSGRDEQFF
.	.	TRBJ1-1	TRBV6-1	14	TGTGCCAGCAGCCACAGGGAGTTGAACACTGAAGCTTTCTTT	CASSHRELNTEAFF
.	.	TRBJ2-7	TRBV28	15	TGTGCCAGCAGTTTTGGGGACTCAACCTACTACGAGCAGTACTTC	CASSFGDSTYYEQYF
.	TRBD1	TRBJ2-1	TRBV28	15	TGTGCCAGCACCATCCGCCGGGACAGGAACAATGAGCAGTTCTTC	CASTIRRDRNNEQFF
.	.	TRBJ1-5	TRBV4-1	15	TGCGCCAGCAGCCAAGACCAGGGCTCCAATCAGCCCCAGCATTTT	CASSQDQGSNQPQHF
.	.	TRBJ1-2	TRBV29-1	12	TGCAGCGTCCGGCCGGGGGACTATGGCTACACCTTC	CSVRPGDYGYTF
.	.	TRBJ2-7	TRBV9	14	TGTGCCAGCAGCGTAGTTGCCGGCGACTACGAGCAGTACTTC	CASSVVAGDYEQYF
.	TRBD1	TRBJ1-2	TRBV4-1	16	TGCGCCAGCAGCCAGATAATGACAGGGGCTAACTATGGCTACACCTTC	CASSQIMTGANYGYTF
.	TRBD2	TRBJ2-7	TRBV27	15	TGTGCCAGCAGTTTTTTCACTAGCGGGGGTTACGAGCAGTACTTC	CASSFFTSGGYEQYF
.	TRBD2	TRBJ2-1	TRBV28	15	TGTGCCAGCACCCCTGGGAGGACTAGTCGGGATGAGCAGTTCTTC	CASTPGRTSRDEQFF
.	.	TRBJ2-4	TRBV7-9	14	TGTGCCAGCAGCTCCCCCGGGACGAAAAACATTCAGTACTTC	CASSSPGTKNIQYF
.	.	TRBJ1-1	TRBV19	13	TGTGCCAGTAGTATTCACGGAAACACTGAAGCTTTCTTT	CASSIHGNTEAFF
.	.	TRBJ2-7	TRBV19	13	TGTGCCAGTAGTATACAGGGCCCCTACGAGCAGTACTTC	CASSIQGPYEQYF
.	.	TRBJ2-7	TRBV7-2	15	TGTGCCAGCAGCTCCCCAGTGGCAAGCCCTTACGAGCAGTACTTC	CASSSPVASPYEQYF
.	.	TRBJ2-7	TRBV9	13	TGTGCCAGCAGCGTATATCCGGGTTACGAGCAGTACTTC	CASSVYPGYEQYF
once	.	TRBJ2-1	TRBV15	12	TGTGCCACGGCGGATACGAACAATGAGCAGTTCTTC	CATADTNNEQFF
.	.	TRBJ1-1	TRBV7-7	13	TGTGCCAGCAGCTTATCCAGGGCTTCTGAAGCTTTCTTT	CASSLSRASEAFF
.	TRBD2	TRBJ2-7	TRBV28	13	TGTGCCAGCAGTTCCGGACTAGCGAGGGAGCAGTACTTC	CASSSGLAREQYF
.	.	TRBJ2-1	TRBV7-9	15	TGTGCCAGCAGCGATACAGGGCTAGCTCTAAATGAGCAGTTCTTC	CASSDTGLALNEQFF
few	TRBD1	TRBJ2-2	TRBV11-2	15	TGTGCCAGCAGCTTAGTTCCAGGGGGCACCGGGGAGCTGTTTTTT	CASSLVPGGTGELFF
.	.	TRBJ2-1	TRBV6-5	11	TGTGCCACCGTATGGGGGAATGAGCAGTTCTTC	CATVWGNEQFF
.	TRBD2	TRBJ2-5	TRBV7-2	18	TGTGCCAGCAGCTTGAACAGGGTGACTAGCGTACCCCAAGAGACCCAGTACTTC	CASSLNRVTSVPQETQYF
.	.	TRBJ2-1	TRBV14	14	TGTGCCAGCTCAAGGGAGTTCGAGGGGAATGAGCAGTTCTTC	CASSREFEGNEQFF
once	TRBD1	TRBJ2-7	TRBV27	13	TGTGCCAGCAGCATGGGGACAGGCTACGAGCAGTACTTC	CASSMGTGYEQYF
.	TRBD1	TRBJ2-5	TRBV11-2	13	TGTGCCAGCAGCCAGACAGGGGGAGAGACCCAGTACTTC	CASSQTGGETQYF
.	.	TRBJ2-7	TRBV7-9	12	TGTGCCAGCAGCTTAGCGACTAGCGAGCAGTACTTC	CASSLATSEQYF
.	TRBD2	TRBJ2-2	TRBV7-2	16	TGTGCCAGCAGCTCCCTGGGGGAGGGGATCACCGGGGAGCTGTTTTTT	CASSSLGEGITGELFF
.	.	TRBJ2-2	TRBV19	14	TGTGCCAGTAACCCCTACCTCGGCACCGGGGAGCTGTTTTTT	CASNPYLGTGELFF
.	TRBD2	TRBJ2-1	TRBV10-3	14	TGTGCCATCAGCGGACTAGCTGATTCCTATGAGCAGTTCTTC	CAISGLADSYEQFF
.	.	TRBJ2-7	TRBV7-6	13	TGTGCCAGCAGTAGCACCGGGACAAACGAGCAGTACTTC	CASSSTGTNEQYF
.	TRBD2	TRBJ2-5	TRBV27	14	TGTGCCAGCAGTTTATTTGCGGGAGAAGAGACCCAGTACTTC	CASSLFAGEETQYF
.	TRBD1	TRBJ2-2	TRBV7-9	19	TGTGCCAGCAGCGCCAGTACCCTGGGGGACAGGGGGCGGACCGGGGAGCTGTTTTTT	CASSASTLGDRGRTGELFF
once	.	TRBJ2-3	TRBV30	13	TGTGCCCAGGGGGGCACCCCCAGGGATACGCAGTATTTT	CAQGGTPRDTQYF
few	.	TRBJ2-5	TRBV19	11	TGTGCCAGTAAAAGTGCGGAGACCCAGTACTTC	CASKSAETQYF
.	.	TRBJ1-5	TRBV29-1	15	TGCAGCGTTGAGGTTCCGGGTGGGGGAAATCAGCCCCAGCATTTT	CSVEVPGGGNQPQHF
.	.	TRBJ2-1	TRBV29-1	14	TGCAGCGTTGACCAACCAACCCCCTACAATGAGCAGTTCTTC	CSVDQPTPYNEQFF